The 8 T cell receptor beta chains below come from one sample, sequenced in a study of blood T cell repertoires in COVID-19 (dated by TCRdb to 2018 to 2021). Receptor amplification or capture employed the immunoSEQ multiplex PCR assay. TCRdb limited this immuneACCESS table to in-frame rearrangements with V and J called. A share of clones is missing; checked studies link under half to unresolved V genes, and the rest is unexplained. The sample table shows tens of thousands of clones, and around nine tenths are seen once. The ten largest clones capture 7.5% to 9.5% of the sample. Sequencing was carried out using peripheral blood. All receptors come from a human donor in a cohort sampled during active COVID-19.

The rearrangement uses TRBV25-1 and TRBJ1-5; D possibly corresponds to TRBD1 (6 bases). This CDR3 comprises 14 residues. V shed 4 bases and J shed 4 bases, with 11 bases lying between them. Per the germline V gene, CDR1 is MGHDK and CDR2 is SYGVNS. In DNA, the CDR3 is TGTGCCAGCAGTGCCGGGACACCGAATCAGCCCCAGCATTTT. Protein: CASSAGTPNQPQHF.

The V and J genes are TRBV19 and TRBJ1-5, with 7 nucleotides matching TRBD1. The ends lost 7 bases at V and 2 bases at J; junction bases unmatched: 11. CDR1 and CDR2 (germline): LNHDA, SQIVND (reference sequence). The CDR3 totals 16 residues. The CDR3 region is CASTLQSGTGNQPQHF. The CDR3, as DNA: TGTGCCAGTACCCTTCAATCGGGGACAGGCAATCAGCCCCAGCATTTT.

The chain combines TRBV9 with TRBJ1-1; the D is unclear. V was clipped by 0 bases and J by 7 bases, with 13 bases between them. In germline, CDR1 is SGDLS, CDR2 YYNGEE. The CDR3 has 14 residues. CDR3 bases: TGTGCCAGCAGCGTAGCTGAGGGATCCCGTGAAGCTTTCTTT. It is translated as CASSVAEGSREAFF.

This clone was detected only a few times. The CDR3 loop reads CAISESLNTEAFF. The CDR3 bases are TGTGCCATCAGTGAATCCTTGAACACTGAAGCTTTCTTT. The chain has TRBV10-3 and TRBJ1-1, with D uncertain. The V and J ends lost 3 bases and 0 bases respectively, with 5 bases between them. Per germline, CDR1 ENHRY and CDR2 SYGVKD. The CDR3 is made up of 13 amino acids.

Concerning this clone: Its ends do not fully match the called genes, so a read error is possible. The rearrangement uses TRBV19 and TRBJ2-1, with D unresolved. The CDR3 runs to 13 residues. In germline, CDR1 is LNHDA, CDR2 SQIVND (reference sequence). The CDR3 coding sequence is TGTGCCAGTAGTCCTTCCTCCTCCAATGAGCAGTTCTTC. This encodes CASSPSSSNEQFF.

This chain uses TRBV28 with TRBJ1-1, with 7 bases fitting TRBD1. V lost 5 bases, J lost 0 bases, and 3 bases stayed unmatched. CDR3 length: 14 residues. Germline V gene sequence: CDR1 MDHEN, CDR2 SYDVKM. The CDR3, as DNA: TGTGCCAGCAGTGAGGACAGGCTGAACACTGAAGCTTTCTTT. Its translation: CASSEDRLNTEAFF. Filled out from reference TRBV28 and TRBJ1-1, the complete variable domain reads DVKVTQSSRYLVKRTGEKVFLECVQDMDHENMFWYRQDPGLGLRLIYFSYDVKMKEKGDIPEGYSVSREKKERFSLILESASTNQTSMYLCASSEDRLNTEAFFGQGTRLTVV.

This chain joins TRBV12-3 or TRBV12-4 and TRBJ1-5; no clear D gene. The V and J ends lost 6 bases and 7 bases respectively, with 10 bases between them. This CDR3 spans 12 amino acids. The CDR3 DNA follows: TGTGCCAGCAGGAAAACCGGGCAGCCCCAGCATTTT. Protein product: CASRKTGQPQHF.

The rearrangement uses TRBV13 and TRBJ2-7, with TRBD1 identical over 7 bases. The junction had 22 bases not matched to a gene; V was cut back by 0 bases and J by 5 bases. The CDR3 sequence is 20 residues long. CDR1 is PRHDT, CDR2 FYEKMQ, per germline (reference sequence). The CDR3 DNA reads as TGTGCCAGCAGCTTAGGCCTGGTGTTCCAAACAGGGGCCTCCTTCCACGAGCAGTACTTC. Amino acid sequence: CASSLGLVFQTGASFHEQYF.